Listed below are T cell receptor beta chains from one sample, sequenced in a study of breast tumors, draining lymph nodes, adjacent tissues. TCRdb reprocessed the multiplex PCR reads via MiXCR and lists one record per CDR3 protein. The data show some 170,000 distinct CDR3 sequences, approximately 33% seen once. The specimen sequenced was axillary lymph node tissue. These receptors were collected from a female donor with breast cancer. Some clones in this sample may be carry-over from other donors' samples. Each CDR3 is given with its conserved first and last residue. Fields, in order: D gene, J gene, V gene, clone size, CDR3 protein, CDR3 DNA. A D gene is named only where the DNA matches it firmly. Clone sizes are given selectively: once, few, many, or a class where the clone is expanded.

d_call: TRBD2; j_call: TRBJ2-2; v_call: TRBV25-1; clone_size: few; cdr3_aa: CASSEHISGRNVGELFF; cdr3_nt: TGTGCCAGCAGTGAACACATTAGCGGGAGAAACGTCGGGGAGCTGTTTTTT
d_call: TRBD1; j_call: TRBJ2-1; v_call: TRBV5-1; clone_size: many; cdr3_aa: CASSLDRGYDEQFF; cdr3_nt: TGCGCCAGCAGCTTGGACAGGGGATACGATGAGCAGTTCTTC
d_call: -; j_call: TRBJ2-7; v_call: TRBV6-1; clone_size: many; cdr3_aa: CASSGTGPYEQYF; cdr3_nt: TGTGCCAGCAGCGGGACGGGGCCCTACGAGCAGTACTTC
d_call: TRBD1; j_call: TRBJ1-3; v_call: TRBV6-1; clone_size: -; cdr3_aa: CASSWTGGVGYGYTIYF; cdr3_nt: TGTGCCAGCAGCTGGACAGGGGGCGTCGGTTATGGCTACACCATATATTTT
d_call: TRBD1; j_call: TRBJ2-2; v_call: TRBV20-1; clone_size: -; cdr3_aa: CSASSDRDRTFYTGEPFF; cdr3_nt: TGCAGTGCTAGTTCAGACAGGGACCGAACCTTTTACACCGGGGAGCCGTTTTTT
d_call: TRBD1; j_call: TRBJ2-3; v_call: TRBV25-1; clone_size: few; cdr3_aa: CASSLGTGGTDTQYF; cdr3_nt: TGTGCCAGCAGTCTGGGGACAGGGGGCACAGATACGCAGTATTTT
d_call: -; j_call: TRBJ2-2; v_call: TRBV15; clone_size: many; cdr3_aa: CATSRERGRGAGELFF; cdr3_nt: TGTGCCACCAGCAGAGAAAGGGGGCGGGGGGCCGGGGAGCTGTTTTTT
d_call: -; j_call: TRBJ2-2; v_call: TRBV4-2; clone_size: many; cdr3_aa: CASSQAGDTGELFF; cdr3_nt: TGTGCCAGCAGCCAAGCAGGGGACACCGGGGAGCTGTTTTTT
d_call: -; j_call: TRBJ1-1; v_call: TRBV7-2; clone_size: few; cdr3_aa: CASSFQTMNTEAFF; cdr3_nt: TGTGCCAGCAGCTTCCAGACCATGAACACTGAAGCTTTCTTT
d_call: TRBD1; j_call: TRBJ2-5; v_call: TRBV6-5; clone_size: many; cdr3_aa: CASSRRSGGPQETQYF; cdr3_nt: TGTGCCAGCAGTCGACGCTCAGGGGGCCCTCAAGAGACCCAGTACTTC
d_call: TRBD1; j_call: TRBJ1-3; v_call: TRBV24-1; clone_size: -; cdr3_aa: CATSDSPTGYSGNTIYF; cdr3_nt: TGTGCCACCAGTGATTCCCCGACAGGGTACTCTGGAAACACCATATATTTT
d_call: TRBD1; j_call: TRBJ2-3; v_call: TRBV5-6; clone_size: many; cdr3_aa: CASRTGKTGLSSTDTQYF; cdr3_nt: TGTGCCAGCAGGACGGGTAAGACAGGGTTATCTAGCACAGATACGCAGTATTTT
d_call: -; j_call: TRBJ2-6; v_call: TRBV6-6; clone_size: few; cdr3_aa: CASRTQGQGANVLTF; cdr3_nt: TGTGCCAGCAGAACACAGGGACAAGGGGCCAACGTCCTGACTTTC
d_call: -; j_call: TRBJ1-2; v_call: TRBV7-9; clone_size: -; cdr3_aa: CASTGGVGGDYGYTF; cdr3_nt: TGTGCCAGCACCGGAGGGGTCGGGGGGGACTACGGCTACACCTTC
d_call: -; j_call: TRBJ1-5; v_call: TRBV7-2; clone_size: many; cdr3_aa: CASSSHINRGNQPQHF; cdr3_nt: TGTGCCAGCAGCTCGCACATAAACAGGGGCAATCAGCCCCAGCATTTT
d_call: TRBD2; j_call: TRBJ2-7; v_call: TRBV7-8; clone_size: many; cdr3_aa: CASSLVGLAGGEQYF; cdr3_nt: TGTGCCAGCAGCTTAGTGGGACTAGCGGGGGGCGAGCAGTACTTC
d_call: -; j_call: TRBJ1-4; v_call: TRBV15; clone_size: many; cdr3_aa: CATSRDSRGGEKLFF; cdr3_nt: TGTGCCACCAGCAGAGATAGCAGAGGAGGCGAAAAACTGTTTTTT
d_call: TRBD2; j_call: TRBJ2-7; v_call: TRBV28; clone_size: -; cdr3_aa: CASSIQSGGAYEQYF; cdr3_nt: TGTGCCAGCAGTATACAGTCGGGGGGGGCCTACGAGCAGTACTTC
d_call: -; j_call: TRBJ2-7; v_call: TRBV7-2; clone_size: many; cdr3_aa: CASSLGPGRREQYF; cdr3_nt: TGTGCCAGCAGCTTAGGACCAGGCCGTCGCGAGCAGTACTTC
d_call: -; j_call: TRBJ1-6; v_call: TRBV11-1; clone_size: many; cdr3_aa: CASSSDSSYNSPLHF; cdr3_nt: TGTGCCAGCAGCTCGGACAGCTCCTATAATTCACCCCTCCACTTT
d_call: -; j_call: TRBJ1-5; v_call: TRBV4-1; clone_size: many; cdr3_aa: CASSHPNQPQHF; cdr3_nt: TGCGCCAGCAGCCACCCAAATCAGCCCCAGCATTTT
d_call: -; j_call: TRBJ2-5; v_call: TRBV7-2; clone_size: -; cdr3_aa: CASRLVRRAEEQETRYF; cdr3_nt: TGTGCAAGTCGCTTAGTACGGCGGGCAGAGGAACAAGAGACCCGGTACTTC
d_call: -; j_call: TRBJ2-7; v_call: TRBV11-2; clone_size: many; cdr3_aa: CASSLAGTGTYEQYF; cdr3_nt: TGTGCCAGCAGCTTGGCAGGAACAGGTACCTACGAGCAGTACTTC
d_call: -; j_call: TRBJ1-1; v_call: TRBV7-8; clone_size: many; cdr3_aa: CASVGSADNEAFF; cdr3_nt: TGTGCCAGCGTTGGGTCAGCGGACAATGAAGCTTTCTTT
d_call: TRBD1; j_call: TRBJ2-1; v_call: TRBV15; clone_size: many; cdr3_aa: CATSREPGGEQFF; cdr3_nt: TGTGCCACCAGCAGAGAACCAGGGGGTGAGCAGTTCTTC
d_call: -; j_call: TRBJ2-7; v_call: TRBV4-1; clone_size: many; cdr3_aa: CASSGQFYEQYF; cdr3_nt: TGCGCCAGCAGCGGACAGTTCTACGAGCAGTACTTC
d_call: TRBD2; j_call: TRBJ2-1; v_call: TRBV13; clone_size: many; cdr3_aa: CASRETSGSSYNEQFF; cdr3_nt: TGTGCCAGCAGAGAGACTAGCGGAAGCTCCTACAATGAGCAGTTCTTC
d_call: -; j_call: TRBJ1-1; v_call: TRBV20-1; clone_size: -; cdr3_aa: CSAENMAAFF; cdr3_nt: TGCAGTGCTGAGAACATGGCAGCTTTCTTT
d_call: -; j_call: TRBJ1-1; v_call: TRBV5-1; clone_size: -; cdr3_aa: CASSLSGTGNTEAFF; cdr3_nt: TGCGCCAGCAGCTTGTCCGGGACGGGCAACACTGAAGCTTTCTTT
d_call: -; j_call: TRBJ2-7; v_call: TRBV18; clone_size: many; cdr3_aa: CASSELEGVGYEQYF; cdr3_nt: TGTGCCAGCTCGGAGTTGGAGGGAGTAGGCTACGAGCAGTACTTC
d_call: TRBD1; j_call: TRBJ1-6; v_call: TRBV18; clone_size: many; cdr3_aa: CASSRDRESPLHF; cdr3_nt: TGTGCCAGCTCACGGGACAGGGAGTCACCCCTCCACTTT
d_call: TRBD1; j_call: TRBJ1-5; v_call: TRBV5-8; clone_size: many; cdr3_aa: CASSPGGVRNQPQHF; cdr3_nt: TGTGCCAGCAGCCCAGGGGGCGTACGCAATCAGCCCCAGCATTTT
d_call: -; j_call: TRBJ1-2; v_call: TRBV5-4; clone_size: many; cdr3_aa: CASSPDRLYGYTF; cdr3_nt: TGTGCCAGCAGCCCGGACAGACTCTATGGCTACACCTTC
d_call: -; j_call: TRBJ2-1; v_call: TRBV5-5; clone_size: -; cdr3_aa: CASSPPSSRGSNEQLF; cdr3_nt: TGTGCCAGCTCCCCACCGTCTTCCAGGGGATCCAATGAGCAGCTCTTC
d_call: TRBD2; j_call: TRBJ2-5; v_call: TRBV20-1; clone_size: -; cdr3_aa: CSASPLLNQGLAGVARETQYF; cdr3_nt: TGCAGTGCTTCCCCTCTCCTCAATCAGGGACTAGCGGGAGTTGCTCGTGAGACCCAGTACTTC
d_call: TRBD2; j_call: TRBJ2-1; v_call: TRBV9; clone_size: many; cdr3_aa: CASSVTSGGGNEQFF; cdr3_nt: TGTGCCAGCAGCGTGACTAGCGGGGGAGGTAATGAGCAGTTCTTC
d_call: -; j_call: TRBJ2-5; v_call: TRBV18; clone_size: many; cdr3_aa: CASSPPPLGETQYF; cdr3_nt: TGTGCCAGCTCACCACCACCCCTAGGGGAGACCCAGTACTTC